This T cell receptor (beta chain) is from a study of blood T cell repertoires in COVID-19. Study overall: Some COVID-19 samples were acute and others convalescent; all came from the United States, Italy and Spain. T cells, B-cell-depleted T cells, or PBMCs provided the cDNA or gDNA that served as material.

The germline gives CDR1 LNHDA, CDR2 SQIVND (reference sequence). This CDR3 has 15 amino acids. Per the study methods: Scientists estimated how many nucleated cells there were by amplifying reference gene primers. Data came from immunoSEQ multiplex PCR; TCRdb stores just in-frame clones and leaves some out. Clonal size and the V and J genes are those of that table, whereas D and trimming came from the DNA. Of 100,000 to 150,000 clones in the sample, 75% to 85% were seen once. Turning to this clone: One end of the junction varies from germline; a read error may be responsible.

This TCR was sampled from a man aged 40-55 years with active or convalescent COVID-19. The sample consisted of peripheral blood. This sequence joins TRBV19 and TRBJ1-4; no definite D call. The DNA of the CDR3 is TGCGCCAGTAGCCCCGGGGAACTATACAATGAAAAACTGTTTTTT. This sequence encodes CASSPGELYNEKLFF. The complete variable domain, with remaining parts taken from reference TRBV19 and TRBJ1-4, reads DGGITQSPKYLFRKEGQNVTLSCEQNLNHDAMYWYRQDPGQGLRLIYYSQIVNDFQKGDIAEGYSVSREKKESFPLTVTSAQKNPTAFYLCASSPGELYNEKLFFGSGTQLSVL.